This T cell receptor (beta chain) was identified in a study of T cells in Graves' hyperthyroidism and ophthalmopathy. Extraction of PBMCs used 7.5 to 10 ml of fresh peripheral blood. Regions amplified from RNA transcripts were the TCR beta CDR3 regions. Initially, a first-round RT-PCR of the TCR CDR3 employed the HTBI primer set. In TCRdb, the multiplex PCR reads were re-called with MiXCR into one record per CDR3 protein. This repertoire shows roughly 380,000 distinct CDR3 sequences, 15% to 20% found once; its top ten account for 15% to 18%. Study-wide results and caveats: Among thyroid clonotypes expanded above 0.001, most also appeared in blood. It was a median approximately 6.9 months before onset that the model predicted ophthalmopathy.

This clonotype was seen many times. The antigen is unknown. The TCR comes from a woman between 40 and 55 years old with Graves' ophthalmopathy. Sequencing was performed on blood.

The CDR3 sequence: CASSSGSGYEQYF. The CDR3 nucleotides read TGTGCCAGCAGTAGCGGGAGCGGCTACGAGCAGTACTTC. V is TRBV27 and J is TRBJ2-7; 8 positions match TRBD2. The CDR3 is 13 residues long. V gave up 5 bases and J gave up 3 bases; unmatched junction bases: 3. Germline-derived CDR1 and CDR2 are MNHEY and SMNVEV (reference sequence).